This is a list of T cell receptor beta chains from one sample in a study of blood T cell repertoires in COVID-19. Assay used: immunoSEQ multiplex PCR; TCRdb lists only in-frame clones, some missing. Of 40,000 to 50,000 clones listed, around 79% were seen once; the top ten hold roughly 25%. The sample comprised peripheral blood. The receptors derive from a man between 70 and 80 years old with acute or convalescent COVID-19. CDR3s include the opening cysteine and the closing phenylalanine or tryptophan. The D gene is left open where the match is weak. The size of a clone is reported for some rows only, either as once, few or many, or as a class for expanded clones.

V	D	J	size	CDR3	DNA
TRBV14	NA	TRBJ2-2	NA	CASSLQSGSLTTGELFF	TGTGCCAGCAGCCTCCAGAGTGGGAGTTTAACCACCGGGGAGCTGTTTTTT
TRBV19	NA	TRBJ1-2	NA	CASSMDTSTNYGYTF	TGTGCCAGTAGTATGGACACCTCGACTAACTATGGCTACACCTTC
TRBV10-3	NA	TRBJ1-2	NA	CAISESTGTNYGYTF	TGTGCCATCAGTGAGTCCACAGGGACTAACTATGGCTACACCTTC
TRBV6-5	NA	TRBJ2-1	NA	CASSSRGKNEQFF	TGTGCCAGCAGTTCCAGGGGCAAGAATGAGCAGTTCTTC
TRBV4-2	TRBD2	TRBJ2-2	NA	CASSQAGVAGAIGELFF	TGTGCCAGCAGCCAAGCTGGGGTAGCGGGAGCAATCGGGGAGCTGTTTTTT
TRBV19	TRBD1	TRBJ1-2	NA	CASSAPGQGLYGYTF	TGTGCCAGTAGTGCACCGGGACAGGGGCTCTATGGCTACACCTTC
TRBV5-6	TRBD2	TRBJ2-7	NA	CASSLGLAGAYEQYF	TGTGCCAGCAGCTTGGGTTTAGCGGGTGCTTACGAGCAGTACTTC
TRBV5-4	NA	TRBJ2-7	NA	CASSWGLSGTSYEQYF	TGTGCCAGCAGCTGGGGGCTCTCCGGGACAAGTTACGAGCAGTACTTC
TRBV2	NA	TRBJ2-5	NA	CASSVEGGGRETQYF	TGTGCCAGCAGTGTGGAGGGAGGGGGTAGAGAGACCCAGTACTTC
TRBV7-2	TRBD2	TRBJ2-7	medium-sized	CASSSREGEQYF	TGTGCCAGCAGCTCGAGGGAGGGCGAGCAGTACTTC
TRBV11-2	NA	TRBJ2-7	NA	CASSLVRTEQYF	TGTGCCAGCAGCTTAGTGCGTACCGAGCAGTACTTC
TRBV7-6	TRBD1	TRBJ1-1	NA	CASSLRGPNTEAFF	TGTGCCAGCAGCTTAAGGGGGCCAAACACTGAAGCTTTCTTT
TRBV20-1	NA	TRBJ1-2	NA	CSARDMRSYTF	TGCAGTGCTAGAGACATGCGCAGCTACACCTTC
TRBV30	NA	TRBJ2-7	NA	CAWSKVSRHYEQYF	TGTGCCTGGAGTAAGGTGTCGCGACACTACGAGCAGTACTTC
TRBV21-1	NA	TRBJ2-7	NA	CASSKRGGVDEQYF	TGTGCCAGCAGCAAACGAGGTGGAGTGGACGAGCAGTACTTC
TRBV5-1	NA	TRBJ2-2	NA	CASSSSGTPNTGELFF	TGCGCCAGCAGTTCGTCCGGGACTCCGAACACCGGGGAGCTGTTTTTT
TRBV5-1	TRBD2	TRBJ2-3	NA	CASRVLAGEADTQYF	TGCGCCAGCAGGGTCCTAGCGGGGGAGGCGGATACGCAGTATTTT
TRBV5-1	NA	TRBJ2-2	once	CASTYSGGVWTGELFF	TGCGCCAGCACCTATTCTGGAGGGGTTTGGACCGGGGAGCTGTTTTTT
TRBV7-9	TRBD1	TRBJ1-1	NA	CAGRTGGNTEAFF	TGTGCCGGGAGGACAGGGGGGAACACTGAAGCTTTCTTT
TRBV27	TRBD2	TRBJ2-7	many	CASRITSGTTYEQYF	TGTGCCAGCCGAATCACTAGCGGGACTACCTACGAGCAGTACTTC
TRBV5-1	NA	TRBJ2-7	NA	CASPGSHEQYF	TGCGCCAGCCCCGGGTCCCACGAGCAGTACTTC
TRBV9	NA	TRBJ2-1	NA	CASSAAEGVREQFF	TGTGCCAGCAGCGCGGCGGAAGGGGTCCGGGAGCAGTTCTTC
TRBV30	TRBD2	TRBJ2-7	NA	CAWSVNLAGEQYF	TGTGCCTGGAGTGTAAATCTAGCGGGGGAGCAGTACTTC
TRBV11-3	NA	TRBJ2-3	NA	CASSPRRTDTQYF	TGTGCCAGCTCCCCGAGGCGCACAGATACGCAGTATTTT
TRBV27	TRBD2	TRBJ2-1	NA	CASSPGTSGSDREQFF	TGTGCCAGCAGTCCCGGGACTAGCGGGAGTGACCGGGAGCAGTTCTTC
TRBV7-3	NA	TRBJ2-2	NA	CASSLGGQGNTGELFF	TGTGCCAGCAGCTTAGGAGGGCAAGGGAACACCGGGGAGCTGTTTTTT
TRBV29-1	NA	TRBJ1-4	NA	CSVSTLSNEKLFF	TGCAGCGTTTCAACCCTATCTAATGAAAAACTGTTTTTT
TRBV5-1	TRBD1	TRBJ1-1	NA	CASSQGQGGYTEAFF	TGCGCCAGCAGCCAGGGACAGGGGGGATACACTGAAGCTTTCTTT
TRBV10-3	NA	TRBJ1-2	NA	CAISESPGDLYGYTF	TGTGCCATCAGTGAGTCGCCAGGGGATTTGTATGGCTACACCTTC
TRBV10-3	NA	TRBJ1-5	NA	CAISVDSSNQPQHF	TGTGCCATCAGCGTCGACAGTAGCAATCAGCCCCAGCATTTT
TRBV7-9	TRBD2	TRBJ2-1	NA	CASSLEAAGAQFF	TGTGCCAGCAGCTTAGAGGCTGCGGGAGCGCAGTTCTTC
TRBV18	TRBD1	TRBJ2-6	NA	CASSPRGQGGSGANVLTF	TGTGCCAGCTCACCTCGGGGACAGGGGGGTTCTGGGGCCAACGTCCTGACTTTC
TRBV2	TRBD2	TRBJ2-3	once	CASGVRAGGLDTQYF	TGTGCCAGCGGGGTCCGAGCGGGGGGGCTCGATACGCAGTATTTT
TRBV27	NA	TRBJ2-7	NA	CASSPIRDFSYEQYF	TGTGCCAGCAGTCCTATCCGGGACTTCTCCTACGAGCAGTACTTC
TRBV3-1/TRBV3-2	NA	TRBJ2-7	NA	CASRRESEQYF	TGTGCCAGCAGACGGGAATCCGAGCAGTACTTC
TRBV6-5	NA	TRBJ2-7	NA	CASSYSARALAYEQYF	TGTGCCAGCAGTTACTCGGCCAGGGCTTTAGCCTACGAGCAGTACTTC
TRBV5-1	TRBD1	TRBJ1-2	NA	CASRETGVYGYTF	TGCGCCAGCAGGGAGACAGGGGTCTATGGCTACACCTTC
TRBV6-1	TRBD1	TRBJ1-2	few	CASSGGQGLSFYGYTF	TGTGCCAGCAGTGGCGGACAGGGGTTATCTTTCTATGGCTACACCTTC
TRBV23-1	TRBD1	TRBJ1-1	NA	CASGGQGGGRNTEAFF	TGCGCCAGCGGGGGACAGGGTGGGGGCAGGAACACTGAAGCTTTCTTT
TRBV6-5	NA	TRBJ2-1	NA	CASSYNAGYNEQFF	TGTGCCAGCAGTTACAACGCAGGGTACAATGAGCAGTTCTTC
TRBV7-2	NA	TRBJ2-5	NA	CASSFRGGSGETQYF	TGTGCCAGCAGCTTTCGTGGAGGGAGTGGAGAGACCCAGTACTTC
TRBV6-2/TRBV6-3	TRBD2	TRBJ2-7	NA	CASSYSRLAGTAEQYF	TGTGCCAGCAGTTACTCGCGACTAGCGGGAACTGCCGAGCAGTACTTC